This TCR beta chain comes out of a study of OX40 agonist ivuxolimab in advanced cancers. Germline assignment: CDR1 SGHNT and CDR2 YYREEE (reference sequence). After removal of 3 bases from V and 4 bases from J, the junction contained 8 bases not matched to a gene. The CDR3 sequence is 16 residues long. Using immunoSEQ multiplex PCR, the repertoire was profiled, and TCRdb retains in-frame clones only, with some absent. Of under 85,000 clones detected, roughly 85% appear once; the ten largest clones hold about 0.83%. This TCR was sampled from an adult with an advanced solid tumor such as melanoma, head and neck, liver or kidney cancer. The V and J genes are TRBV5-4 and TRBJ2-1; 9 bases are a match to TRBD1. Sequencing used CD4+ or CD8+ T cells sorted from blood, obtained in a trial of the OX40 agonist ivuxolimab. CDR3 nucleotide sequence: TGTGCCAGCAGCTCGCTTTCCGGGACAGGGTACAATGAGCAGTTCTTC. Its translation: CASSSLSGTGYNEQFF. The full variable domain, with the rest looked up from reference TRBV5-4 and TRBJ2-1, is ETGVTQSPTHLIKTRGQQVTLRCSSQSGHNTVSWYQQALGQGPQFIFQYYREEENGRGNFPPRFSGLQFPNYSSELNVNALELDDSALYLCASSSLSGTGYNEQFFGPGTRLTVL.